These 4 T cell receptor beta chains share one sample of origin, sequenced in a study of vaccination effects on CD4 cells after COVID-19. Following 10 days of culture, CD4+ T cells were isolated. Here immunoSEQ multiplex PCR was the method, and the copy in TCRdb shows in-frame clones only, minus some. The profile shows around 40,000 clones, approximately 67% of them singletons. These receptors lack a known antigen. The sample here was CD4+ T cells from PBMCs cultured without peptide, taken before COVID-19 vaccination. Receptors were obtained from a human donor who received a COVID-19 vaccine.

This clone turned up a few times. The V gene is TRBV19, the J gene TRBJ1-1; D gene ambiguous. This CDR3 has 16 residues. V was clipped by 2 bases and J by 3 bases, with 16 bases between them. In germline, CDR1 is LNHDA, CDR2 SQIVND (reference sequence). The CDR3 is CASSITRTSADTEAFF. DNA for the CDR3: TGTGCCAGTAGTATAACCAGGACTTCGGCGGACACTGAAGCTTTCTTT.

This clone was observed a handful of times. This sequence joins TRBV19 and TRBJ2-1, with TRBD2 as a possible D gene (5 bases). The germline V and J ends were trimmed by 1 base and 14 bases, with 15 bases remaining between them. The CDR3 runs 13 residues. The V gene's germline CDR1 is LNHDA and CDR2 SQIVND (reference sequence). This CDR3 is CASSIVGASREFF. DNA of the CDR3: TGTGCCAGTAGTATAGTAGGCGCCTCGAGGGAGTTCTTC.

The chain links TRBV3-1 (or the pseudogene TRBV3-2) to TRBJ1-1; D unresolved. This CDR3 comprises 15 residues. Germline assignment: CDR1 LGHDT and CDR2 YNNKEL (reference sequence). Trimming pared 2 bases from V and 2 bases from J, leaving 12 bases between. In DNA, the CDR3 is TGTGCCAGCAGCCAATCGTCCCTTTACAACACTGAAGCTTTCTTT. Amino acids: CASSQSSLYNTEAFF.

Only a few counts were recorded for this clone. This chain uses TRBV27 with TRBJ1-5; D perhaps matches TRBD1 (5 bases). The CDR3 is 15 residues long. The germline V and J ends were trimmed by 5 bases and 3 bases, with 14 bases remaining between them. Germline CDR1 and CDR2: MNHEY and SMNVEV (reference sequence). Here the CDR3 reads CASSGHYSLNQPQHF. The CDR3 nucleotides are TGTGCCAGCAGTGGACATTACAGTCTCAATCAGCCCCAGCATTTT.